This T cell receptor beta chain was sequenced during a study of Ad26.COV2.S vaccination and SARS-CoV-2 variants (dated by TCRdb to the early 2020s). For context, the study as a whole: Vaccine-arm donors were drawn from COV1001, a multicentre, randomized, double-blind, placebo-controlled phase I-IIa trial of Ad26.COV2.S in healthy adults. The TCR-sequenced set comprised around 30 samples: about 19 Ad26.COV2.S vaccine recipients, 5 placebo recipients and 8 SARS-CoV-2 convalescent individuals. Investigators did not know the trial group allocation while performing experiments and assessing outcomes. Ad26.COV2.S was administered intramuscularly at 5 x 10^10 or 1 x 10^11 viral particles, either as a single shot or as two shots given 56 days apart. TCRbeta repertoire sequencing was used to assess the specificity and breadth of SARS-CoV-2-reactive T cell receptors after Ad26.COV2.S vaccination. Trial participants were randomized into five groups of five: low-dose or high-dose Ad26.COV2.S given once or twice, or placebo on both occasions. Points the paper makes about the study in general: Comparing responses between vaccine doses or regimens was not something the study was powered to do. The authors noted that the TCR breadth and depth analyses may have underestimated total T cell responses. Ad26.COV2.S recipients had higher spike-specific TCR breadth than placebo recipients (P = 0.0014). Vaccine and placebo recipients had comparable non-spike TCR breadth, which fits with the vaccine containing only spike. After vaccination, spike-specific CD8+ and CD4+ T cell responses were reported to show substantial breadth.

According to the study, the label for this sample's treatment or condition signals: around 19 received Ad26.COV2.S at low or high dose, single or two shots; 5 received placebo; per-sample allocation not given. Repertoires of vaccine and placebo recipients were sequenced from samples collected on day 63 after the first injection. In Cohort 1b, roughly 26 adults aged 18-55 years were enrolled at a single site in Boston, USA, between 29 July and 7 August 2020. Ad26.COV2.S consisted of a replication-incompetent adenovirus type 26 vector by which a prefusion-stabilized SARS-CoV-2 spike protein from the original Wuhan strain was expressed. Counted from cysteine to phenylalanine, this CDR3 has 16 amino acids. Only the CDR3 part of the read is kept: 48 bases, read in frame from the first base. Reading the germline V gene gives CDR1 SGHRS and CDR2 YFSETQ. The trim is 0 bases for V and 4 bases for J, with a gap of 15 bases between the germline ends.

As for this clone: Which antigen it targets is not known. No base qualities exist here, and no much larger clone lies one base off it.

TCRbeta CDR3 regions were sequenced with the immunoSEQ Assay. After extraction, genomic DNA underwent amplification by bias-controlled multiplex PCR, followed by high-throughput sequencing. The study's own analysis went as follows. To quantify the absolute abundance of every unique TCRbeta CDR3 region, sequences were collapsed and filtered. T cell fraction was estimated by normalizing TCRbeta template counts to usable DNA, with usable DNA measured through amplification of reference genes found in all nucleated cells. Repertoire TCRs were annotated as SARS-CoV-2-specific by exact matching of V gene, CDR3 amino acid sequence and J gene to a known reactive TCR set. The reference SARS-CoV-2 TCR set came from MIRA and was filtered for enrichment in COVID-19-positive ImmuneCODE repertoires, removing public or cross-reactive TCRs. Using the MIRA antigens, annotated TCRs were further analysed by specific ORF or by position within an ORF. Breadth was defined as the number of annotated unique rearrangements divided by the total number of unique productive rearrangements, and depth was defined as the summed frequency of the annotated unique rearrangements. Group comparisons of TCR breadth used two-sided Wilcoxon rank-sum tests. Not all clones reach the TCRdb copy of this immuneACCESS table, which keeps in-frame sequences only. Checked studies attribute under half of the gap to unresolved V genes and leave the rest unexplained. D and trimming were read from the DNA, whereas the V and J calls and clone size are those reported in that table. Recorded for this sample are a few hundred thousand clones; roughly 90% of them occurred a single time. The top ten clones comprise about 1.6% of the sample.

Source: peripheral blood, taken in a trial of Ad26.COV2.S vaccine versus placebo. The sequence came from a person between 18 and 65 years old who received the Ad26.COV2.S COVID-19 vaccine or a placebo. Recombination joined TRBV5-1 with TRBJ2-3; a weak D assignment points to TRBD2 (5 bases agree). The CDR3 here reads CASSLARTALSDTQYF. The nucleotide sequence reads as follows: TGCGCCAGCAGCTTGGCTAGGACTGCTCTCTCAGATACGCAGTATTTT.